The clone carrying this T cell receptor (beta chain) was observed a handful of times. What it recognizes is unknown. Then a second PCR, running roughly 7 to 11 cycles, was carried out with a sample-barcoded 5' primer and a J-beta primer mix. TCRdb itself ran the 5' RACE reads through MiXCR, one entry per CDR3 protein. The sample has about 1.5 million distinct CDR3 sequences, 42% seen once. This entry comes from a study of blood T cells in healthy people across ages. Broader study findings: TCR beta diversity was tightly associated with the proportion of naive T cells.

From germline, CDR1 is SEHNR and CDR2 FQNEAQ (reference sequence). The CDR3 has 15 residues. V lost 5 bases and J lost 3; bases outside the gene matches: 5. The sequence was obtained from a woman under 30 in good health. Sequenced input: blood. The V and J genes are TRBV7-9 and TRBJ1-1, with 11 positions matching TRBD1. The CDR3 protein is CASSPGQGADTEAFF. The CDR3 nucleotides read TGTGCCAGCAGCCCAGGACAGGGGGCCGACACTGAAGCTTTCTTT.